Presented here are 2 T cell receptor beta chains from one specimen sequenced in a study of molecular identifiers for immune sequencing clone quantification. TCRdb recomputed calls from the PCR reads with MiXCR, one row per CDR3 protein. The sample lists hundreds of thousands of distinct CDR3 sequences, about 25% occurring once. Specimen: naive CD8+ T cells from blood, with Jurkat cell RNA spiked in. Subset described: FACS-sorted CD8+CD4-CCR7+CD45RA+ naive T cells. These receptors came from a human donor in good health. Some libraries in this study had Jurkat cell RNA spiked in.

This clonotype has ten or more counts. The V gene is TRBV4-1, the J gene TRBJ2-7; D gene ambiguous. The CDR3 runs 14 residues. In germline, CDR1 is MGHRA, CDR2 YSYEKL. Trimming stripped 1 base from V and 5 bases from J, with 12 bases between. The CDR3 sequence is CASSQVTGRHEQYF. The CDR3 DNA reads TGCGCCAGCAGCCAAGTTACGGGTAGGCACGAGCAGTACTTC.

This clonotype was seen repeatedly, ten times or more. The rearrangement joins TRBV12-3 or TRBV12-4 to TRBJ1-1; D is undetermined. This CDR3 is built from 14 residues. Deletions cut 2 bases from V and 1 base from J, with 8 bases between. As DNA, the CDR3 is TGTGCCAGCAGTTTAACGTTCGAGAACACTGAAGCTTTCTTT. Translating gives CASSLTFENTEAFF.